This T cell receptor beta chain derives from a study of regulatory T cells in long-lasting Graves disease. Overall study context: Patients met the persistent Graves' disease definition after over 5 years of antithyroid drugs with positive TSH receptor antibodies.

V was clipped by 7 bases and J by 4 bases; unmatched bases: 7. This CDR3 is built from 15 residues. Germline loops: CDR1 SNHLY, CDR2 FYNNEI. A remark on this clonotype: Its target is unknown.

Arm-PCR with iRepertoire HTBI primers amplified the CDR3 regions for these TCR beta libraries. TCRdb analysed the multiplex PCR reads with MiXCR anew, one entry per CDR3 protein. The sample lists around 510,000 distinct CDR3 sequences, less than 25% seen once, with 6.5% to 8% in the top ten. Time point described: persistent/refractory GD, antithyroid drugs over 5 years with positive TRAb. PBMCs were the source of the RNA used for TCR sequencing. General observations from the study: Persistent cases favored TRBV28, TRBJ1-2 and TRBJ2-5. Accuracy may have been reduced by the small sample size.

This clonotype originated in a female donor with Graves disease. This chain uses TRBV2 with TRBJ2-1; 10 bases line up with TRBD2. This material consisted of peripheral blood mononuclear cells (PBMCs), taken when the disease was refractory, from a patient treated with antithyroid drugs. In nucleotides, the CDR3 is TGTGCCAGCACAGTTAGCGGGAGGAGGTACAATGAGCAGTTCTTC. Its protein product is CASTVSGRRYNEQFF. Using reference TRBV2 and TRBJ2-1 for the parts outside the CDR3, the full variable domain is EPEVTQTPSHQVTQMGQEVILRCVPISNHLYFYWYRQILGQKVEFLVSFYNNEISEKSEIFDDQFSVERPDGSNFTLKIRSTKLEDSAMYFCASTVSGRRYNEQFFGPGTRLTVL.